The clone carrying this T cell receptor (beta chain) came up many times. The length of the CDR3 is 13 residues. Germline V gene sequence: CDR1 SGHTA, CDR2 FQGNSA. Trimming took 6 bases from V and 5 from J; bases not matched to a gene: 4. Unique molecular identifiers were incorporated during preparation of the TCRbeta library. MiXCR, applied by TCRdb to the PCR reads, yields one record per CDR3 protein. The sample has over 550,000 distinct CDR3 sequences, roughly 10% seen once; the top ten hold less than 5%. This entry belongs to a study of T-cell reconstitution after alpha-beta-depleted transplantation in children.

This clonotype was obtained from a human donor who donated a stem cell graft to a child with acute myeloid leukemia. This material consisted of PBMCs from the stem cell graft donor, taken from the stem cell graft. This chain uses TRBV7-2 with TRBJ2-4, with 7 bases lining up with TRBD1. CDR3 nucleotides: TGTGCCAGCAGGGCCGGGACAGAAAACATTCAGTACTTC. This sequence encodes CASRAGTENIQYF.